Sequencing of this T cell receptor (beta chain) was carried out in a study of T-cell reconstitution after alpha-beta-depleted transplantation in children. Study-wide results and limits: For some patients, TCRbeta diversity was high at day 60 because of recipient T cells and thymic progenitors that survived. The study reportedly traced alpha-beta T cells about two months after transplant to several hundred expanded graft clones. Hyperexpanded clones declined; after one year, newly produced T cells mostly supplied diversity.

Notes on this clonotype: Its matching antigen is unknown.

Unique molecular identifiers were built into the TCRbeta library. TCRdb called the PCR reads again in MiXCR, with one record for every CDR3 protein. This repertoire shows fewer than 750,000 distinct CDR3 sequences, approximately 22% found once; its top ten account for 13% to 15%. The CDR3 totals 16 residues. The V gene end was trimmed by 3 bases and the J gene end by 1 base; junction bases not matched to a gene: 7. The specimen comprised PBMCs, mostly from graft donor cells, sampled 360 days after TCRalphabeta/CD19-depleted stem cell transplant. This receptor was identified in a boy younger than two who had a stem cell transplant for acute myeloid leukemia, so the T cells may come from the graft donor. The chain combines TRBV12-3 or TRBV12-4 with TRBJ2-3; 7 positions agree with TRBD2. Written as DNA, the CDR3 is TGTGCCAGCAGTTTCCTGTCCGCGGGGGGCACAGATACGCAGTATTTT. Protein: CASSFLSAGGTDTQYF.